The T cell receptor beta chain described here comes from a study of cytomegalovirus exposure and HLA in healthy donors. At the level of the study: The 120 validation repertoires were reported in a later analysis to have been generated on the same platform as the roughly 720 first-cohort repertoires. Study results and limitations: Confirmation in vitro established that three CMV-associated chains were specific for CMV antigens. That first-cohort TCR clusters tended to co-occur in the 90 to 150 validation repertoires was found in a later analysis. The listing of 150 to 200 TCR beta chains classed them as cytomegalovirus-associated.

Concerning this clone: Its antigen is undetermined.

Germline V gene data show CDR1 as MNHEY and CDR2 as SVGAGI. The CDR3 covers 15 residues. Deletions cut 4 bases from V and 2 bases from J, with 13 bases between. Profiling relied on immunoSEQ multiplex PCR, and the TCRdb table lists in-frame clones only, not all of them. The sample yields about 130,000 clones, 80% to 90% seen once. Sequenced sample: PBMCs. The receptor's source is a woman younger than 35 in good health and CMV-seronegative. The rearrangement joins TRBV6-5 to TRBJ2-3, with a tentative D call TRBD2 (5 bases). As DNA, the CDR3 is TGTGCCAGCAGTTTCGCGGGCGGCTTCACAGATACGCAGTATTTT. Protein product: CASSFAGGFTDTQYF.